A single sample gave rise to the 28 T cell receptor beta chains below, sequenced in a study of PD-1 blockade in classical Hodgkin lymphoma. Documented time point: cycle 4 day 1 (C4D1), after more than 5 weeks of nivolumab. All patients experienced relapse after autologous stem cell transplantation, and brentuximab vedotin exposure was variable. TCRdb's copy holds only in-frame clones and misses some; the assay was immunoSEQ multiplex PCR. The data hold 28,000 or so clones, with around 80% observed a single time. This material consisted of peripheral blood mononuclear cells (PBMCs), taken before the fourth cycle of nivolumab. These receptors originate from a human donor with classical Hodgkin lymphoma.

The chain has TRBV28 and TRBJ2-3, with a tentative D call TRBD1 (6 bases). This CDR3 region has 15 residues. Germline V gene sequence: CDR1 MDHEN, CDR2 SYDVKM. Trimming removed 2 bases at V and 3 bases at J, with 12 bases between. The CDR3 DNA sequence: TGTGCCAGCAGTTTAAGGGCCAGGGGAACAGATACGCAGTATTTT. Protein: CASSLRARGTDTQYF. Based on the CDR3 plus reference TRBV28 and TRBJ2-3, the full variable domain is DVKVTQSSRYLVKRTGEKVFLECVQDMDHENMFWYRQDPGLGLRLIYFSYDVKMKEKGDIPEGYSVSREKKERFSLILESASTNQTSMYLCASSLRARGTDTQYFGPGTRLTVL.

This rearrangement joins TRBV6-1 to TRBJ1-2, with unresolved D. V was pared by 6 bases and J by 4 bases, with 15 bases between. This CDR3 has 14 amino acids. CDR1 MNHNS and CDR2 SASEGT come from the germline V gene. The CDR3 here is CASSPSGRIYGYTF. CDR3 coding DNA: TGTGCCAGCAGCCCCTCTGGACGGATCTATGGCTACACCTTC.

J is TRBJ1-3 and V is TRBV4-1; D is unresolved. The CDR3 sequence is 16 residues long. Germline V gene data show CDR1 as MGHRA and CDR2 as YSYEKL. Trimming took 2 bases from V and 0 from J, leaving 11 bases between them. The CDR3 spells CASSQSLTDSGNTIYF. The CDR3 coding sequence is TGCGCCAGCAGCCAAAGTCTGACTGACTCTGGAAACACCATATATTTT.

The chain couples TRBV6-5 to TRBJ2-7; D possibly matches TRBD1 or TRBD2 (6 bases each). Deletions cut 2 bases from V and 2 bases from J, with 13 bases between. Per germline, CDR1 MNHEY and CDR2 SVGAGI. The CDR3 is 15 residues long. The CDR3 DNA reads as TGTGCCAGCAGTTACGGAGGGGGGACCCCCTACGAGCAGTACTTC. Translation: CASSYGGGTPYEQYF.

The J gene is TRBJ1-1, the V gene TRBV10-3; D not certain. CDR3 length: 15 residues. V was cut by 10 bases and J by 1 base, with 19 bases left in between. Germline values: CDR1 ENHRY, CDR2 SYGVKD. The CDR3 reads CATTPNGPQNTEAFF. In nucleotides, the CDR3 is TGTGCCACCACCCCGAACGGACCCCAGAACACTGAAGCTTTCTTT.

This chain joins TRBV7-9 and TRBJ1-1; a weak D match, TRBD1 (6 bases). This CDR3 has 16 residues. Germline CDR1 SEHNR, CDR2 FQNEAQ (reference sequence). Trimming stripped 1 base from V and 5 bases from J, with 17 bases between. CDR3 sequence reads: CASSLGGGLLGTEAFF. CDR3 bases: TGTGCCAGCAGCTTAGGAGGGGGGCTTTTGGGGACTGAAGCTTTCTTT.

The V call is TRBV4-1, the J call TRBJ2-7, with D hard to call. Germline CDR1 reads MGHRA; CDR2 reads YSYEKL. The CDR3 has 16 residues. The germline V and J ends were trimmed by 2 bases and 0 bases, with 14 bases remaining between them. CDR3 loop: CASSQRADTISYEQYF. The CDR3 region has the DNA TGCGCCAGCAGCCAAAGGGCGGATACCATCTCCTACGAGCAGTACTTC.

V usage is TRBV4-1 and J usage is TRBJ2-7; perhaps TRBD1 as D (5 bases). The CDR3 totals 16 residues. Germline CDR1 and CDR2: MGHRA and YSYEKL. The V end lost 3 bases, the J end lost 5 bases, and 20 bases lay between the germline ends. The CDR3 region is CASSHPDALRQNEQYF. The CDR3 DNA follows: TGCGCCAGCAGCCATCCCGACGCCCTTCGACAGAACGAGCAGTACTTC.

The rearrangement uses TRBV6-1 and TRBJ2-6; no reliable D call. CDR1 is MNHNS and CDR2 is SASEGT in the germline V gene. The germline V and J ends were trimmed by 3 bases and 4 bases, with 7 bases remaining between them. CDR3 size: 14 residues. CDR3 sequence: CASSEGSGANVLTF. CDR3 bases: TGTGCCAGCAGTGAGGGGTCAGGGGCCAACGTCCTGACTTTC.

This sequence joins TRBV2 and TRBJ1-1; D not certain. Germline values: CDR1 SNHLY, CDR2 FYNNEI. V was clipped by 8 bases and J by 1 base, with 5 bases between them. The CDR3 has 11 residues. CDR3 protein: CASLKNTEAFF. The CDR3 coding sequence is TGTGCCAGCCTCAAGAACACTGAAGCTTTCTTT.

This clone was found once. The rearrangement links TRBV6-5 to TRBJ1-2; perhaps TRBD1 as D (6 bases). This CDR3 comprises 14 residues. The V and J ends lost 5 bases and 4 bases respectively, with 14 bases between them. Germline V CDR1 and CDR2: MNHEY, SVGAGI. Here the CDR3 reads CASSREGVLYGYTF. Here the CDR3 DNA reads TGTGCCAGCAGTCGTGAGGGGGTCCTCTATGGCTACACCTTC.

This chain links TRBV7-8 with TRBJ1-5; 9 bases fit TRBD1. CDR1 is SGHVS, CDR2 FQNEAQ, per germline. J gave up 6 bases and V 5 bases, and 5 bases lay outside the gene matches. This CDR3 region has 14 residues. DNA of the CDR3: TGTGCCAGCAGCCTCACAGGGGGCAGTCAGCCCCAGCATTTT. It yields the protein CASSLTGGSQPQHF.

The chain couples TRBV7-6 to TRBJ2-2; 8 bases are shared with TRBD2. Trimming took 4 bases from V and 0 from J; bases not matched to a gene: 1. Germline V gene data show CDR1 as SGHVS and CDR2 as FNYEAQ. The CDR3 consists of 15 residues. The DNA for the CDR3 is TGTGCCAGCAGCTCACTAGCGGCGAACACCGGGGAGCTGTTTTTT. The encoded protein is CASSSLAANTGELFF.

The chain is built from TRBV6-5 and TRBJ1-6; no clear D. Trimming took 8 bases from V and 7 from J, leaving 12 bases between them. The CDR3 runs 13 residues. From germline, CDR1 is MNHEY and CDR2 SVGAGI. The CDR3 DNA follows: TGTGCCAGCGCCAAGTCCGTAAATTCACCCCTCCACTTT. It translates to CASAKSVNSPLHF.

The genes are TRBV4-1 and TRBJ1-6, with D tentatively TRBD1 (6 bases). Trimming stripped 6 bases from V and 0 bases from J, with 12 bases between. This CDR3 is built from 16 residues. Germline V gene data show CDR1 as MGHRA and CDR2 as YSYEKL. The CDR3, as DNA: TGCGCCAGCAGGAGACAGGAGAGCTCCTATAATTCACCCCTCCACTTT. This encodes CASRRQESSYNSPLHF.

J is TRBJ2-5 and V is TRBV27; D is ambiguous. CDR1 MNHEY and CDR2 SMNVEV come from the germline V gene (reference sequence). CDR3 size: 13 residues. V was shortened by 5 bases and J by 5 bases, with 12 bases between the two germline ends. The CDR3 is CASSRIPRETQYF. The CDR3 DNA reads TGTGCCAGCAGTCGGATTCCCAGGGAGACCCAGTACTTC.

The V gene is TRBV5-5, the J gene TRBJ1-3; the match to TRBD1 covers 7 bases. Germline V gene sequence: CDR1 SGHKS, CDR2 YYEKEE (reference sequence). With 0 bases clipped from V and 3 bases from J, the junction kept 3 bases outside the gene matches. There are 15 residues in the CDR3. The CDR3 sequence: CASSLVGGLGNTIYF. Here the CDR3 DNA reads TGTGCCAGCAGCTTGGTAGGGGGCCTTGGAAACACCATATATTTT.

The rearrangement uses TRBV15 and TRBJ1-1; no clear D gene. This CDR3 has 14 amino acids. Deletions cut 5 bases from V and 1 base from J, with 11 bases between. Looked up from germline, CDR1 is LNHNV and CDR2 is YYDKDF (reference sequence). CDR3 sequence: CATSRDATNTEAFF. CDR3 nucleotides: TGTGCCACCAGCCGTGACGCTACGAACACTGAAGCTTTCTTT.

The V and J genes are TRBV11-2 and TRBJ2-5; 10 bases agree with TRBD2. Trimming cost V 4 bases and J 2 bases; bases outside gene matches: 13. From germline, CDR1 is SGHAT and CDR2 FQNNGV. CDR3 length: 18 amino acids. The CDR3 bases are TGTGCCAGCAGCTCCCCCGAGGTACTAGCGGGAAAGCAAGAGACCCAGTACTTC. Translating gives CASSSPEVLAGKQETQYF. Complete variable domain (other parts from reference TRBV11-2 and TRBJ2-5): EAGVAQSPRYKIIEKRQSVAFWCNPISGHATLYWYQQILGQGPKLLIQFQNNGVVDDSQLPKDRFSAERLKGVDSTLKIQPAKLEDSAVYLCASSSPEVLAGKQETQYFGPGTRLLVL.

This chain connects TRBV10-3 to TRBJ2-3, with TRBD2 matching over 13 bases. The CDR3 extends over 14 amino acids. The J segment lost 8 bases and the V segment lost 4 bases, leaving 3 bases of the junction unmatched. Germline values: CDR1 ENHRY, CDR2 SYGVKD. CDR3 coding DNA: TGTGCCATCAGTGGACTAGCGGGAGGAACTACGCAGTATTTT. It translates to CAISGLAGGTTQYF.

The genes are TRBV5-5 and TRBJ1-1; 7 bases line up with TRBD1. In germline, CDR1 is SGHKS, CDR2 YYEKEE (reference sequence). CDR3 length: 13 residues. J gave up 4 bases and V 4 bases, and 4 bases lay outside the gene matches. The CDR3, as DNA: TGTGCCAGCAGCCCGGCAGGGGGCACTGAAGCTTTCTTT. This gives the protein CASSPAGGTEAFF.

The chain has TRBV6-1 and TRBJ2-3; 7 bases map to TRBD1. The CDR3 spans 16 residues. Germline CDR1 reads MNHNS; CDR2 reads SASEGT. The V segment lost 0 bases and the J segment 3 bases; nucleotides outside the gene matches: 6. The CDR3 spells CASSEATGVGTDTQYF. The DNA of the CDR3 is TGTGCCAGCAGTGAAGCCACAGGGGTTGGAACAGATACGCAGTATTTT.

The chain combines TRBV14 with TRBJ1-5; tentatively, D is TRBD1 (5 bases). V lost 5 bases and J lost 4, with 15 bases in between. Germline V lookup: CDR1 SGHDN, CDR2 FVKESK. The CDR3 is 15 residues long. Written as DNA, the CDR3 is TGTGCCAGCAGCTCCCGGACAAGCCGTAATCAGCCCCAGCATTTT. As protein: CASSSRTSRNQPQHF.

The rearrangement joins TRBV6-8 to TRBJ1-5, with D perhaps TRBD1 (6 bases). The CDR3 extends over 16 amino acids. The germline CDR1 and CDR2 sequences are MNHGY and SAAAGT. The ends were cut back, 6 bases at V and 5 bases at J, with 20 bases in the middle. The CDR3 sequence is CASRTAGGLGDQPQHF. CDR3 in DNA: TGTGCCAGCAGAACAGCGGGGGGCCTGGGCGATCAGCCCCAGCATTTT.

The rearrangement joins TRBV10-2 to TRBJ2-3; 9 bases align to TRBD2. The CDR3 totals 16 residues. After removal of 4 bases from V and 2 bases from J, the junction contained 7 bases not matched to a gene. CDR1 is WSHSY, CDR2 SAAADI, per germline. This CDR3 reads CASSGSSGGNTDTQYF. Here the CDR3 DNA reads TGCGCCAGCAGTGGGAGTAGCGGGGGAAACACAGATACGCAGTATTTT.

The chain joins TRBV7-9 to TRBJ2-1; TRBD2 aligns across 12 bases. Germline values: CDR1 SEHNR, CDR2 FQNEAQ (reference sequence). This CDR3 is 16 amino acids long. After removal of 5 bases from V and 2 bases from J, the junction contained 4 bases not matched to a gene. Here the CDR3 reads CASSRRTSGTYNEQFF. The CDR3 bases are TGTGCCAGCAGCAGAAGGACTAGCGGGACCTACAATGAGCAGTTCTTC.

This chain connects TRBV5-5 to TRBJ2-7; TRBD2 agrees at 7 bases. V lost 3 bases and J lost 3; bases outside the gene matches: 12. This CDR3 has 16 amino acids. Germline lookup yields CDR1 SGHKS and CDR2 YYEKEE (reference sequence). CDR3 loop: CASSYSLAEVRYEQYF. The DNA for the CDR3 is TGTGCCAGCAGCTACTCTCTAGCGGAAGTTCGCTACGAGCAGTACTTC.

The V call is TRBV10-1, the J call TRBJ2-5; TRBD2 matches 7 bases. Germline CDR1 is WNHNN and CDR2 is SYGVQD (reference sequence). V was pared by 8 bases and J by 1 base, with 10 bases of the junction left unmatched. This CDR3 has 15 residues. The CDR3 DNA sequence: TGCGCCAGCCCGTTTTGCGGGAGAGTCCAAGAGACCCAGTACTTC. Translation gives CASPFCGRVQETQYF.